Below, 30 T cell receptor beta chains from the same sample are listed, as sequenced in a study of STAT3 mutations in large granular lymphocyte leukemia. Findings and limits, study-wide: Every T-LGLL patient had at least one immunodominant TCRbeta clonotype.

The antigens these receptors bind are not known. Assay used: immunoSEQ multiplex PCR; TCRdb lists only in-frame clones, some missing. The sample records under 25,000 clones, 92% being singletons. Sample: peripheral blood mononuclear cells. The receptors here all came from a man between 60 and 75 years old with T-cell large granular lymphocyte leukemia. Some clones in this sample may be carry-over from other donors' samples.

The chain links TRBV4-3 to TRBJ2-2, with D maybe TRBD1 (6 bases). The CDR3 has 15 amino acids. The V end was cut by 4 bases, the J end by 4 bases, with 13 bases between. The germline V gene has CDR1 LGHNA and CDR2 YSLEER. In DNA form, the CDR3 reads TGCGCCAGCAGCCGCGGACAGAGCGGCACCGGGGAGCTGTTTTTT. Protein product: CASSRGQSGTGELFF.

The gene calls are TRBV29-1 and TRBJ1-1, with TRBD1 as a possible D gene (5 bases). The ends were cut back, 8 bases at V and 1 base at J, with 17 bases in the middle. The CDR3 totals 14 residues. Germline values: CDR1 SQVTM, CDR2 ANQGSEA. As DNA, the CDR3 is TGCAGCTCCTCCGGGGCCACAGGGAACACTGAAGCTTTCTTT. Residues: CSSSGATGNTEAFF.

The chain uses TRBV6-6 and TRBJ1-5; D call uncertain. With 0 bases removed from V and 1 base from J, the gap between germline ends came to 7 bases. The CDR3 loop spans 15 amino acids. In germline, CDR1 is MNHNY, CDR2 SVGAGI (reference sequence). CDR3 residues: CASSYSRLSNQPQHF. The CDR3 DNA sequence: TGTGCCAGCAGTTACTCGAGACTGAGCAATCAGCCCCAGCATTTT.

The gene calls are TRBV19 and TRBJ2-2, with 8 bases matching TRBD2. The CDR3 length is 15 residues. V trimming: 5 bases; J trimming: 0 bases; junction bases outside the gene matches: 2. Germline CDR1 and CDR2: LNHDA and SQIVND (reference sequence). CDR3 nucleotide sequence: TGTGCCAGTAGTCCGGGACTAGCGAACACCGGGGAGCTGTTTTTT. It translates to CASSPGLANTGELFF.

The V and J genes are TRBV5-1 and TRBJ2-3; 12 bases map to TRBD2. This CDR3 has 14 residues. Germline V lookup: CDR1 SGHRS, CDR2 YFSETQ. The ends lost 5 bases at V and 4 bases at J; junction bases unmatched: 2. The CDR3 coding sequence is TGCGCCAGCAGGACTAGCGGGAGTGCAGATACGCAGTATTTT. It is translated as CASRTSGSADTQYF.

This clone was detected only once. This rearrangement joins TRBV5-1 to TRBJ2-3; D is ambiguous. Germline assignment: CDR1 SGHRS and CDR2 YFSETQ. CDR3 size: 15 residues. The V gene lost 0 bases and the J gene lost 0 bases, with 8 bases spanning the gap. CDR3: CASSLDSDSTDTQYF. The CDR3 DNA sequence: TGCGCCAGCAGCTTGGATTCGGACAGCACAGATACGCAGTATTTT.

This chain connects TRBV7-2 to TRBJ1-6, with unresolved D. V was pared by 1 base and J by 6 bases, with 7 bases between. Germline CDR1 is SGHTA and CDR2 is FQGNSA. The CDR3 spans 14 residues. The DNA of the CDR3 is TGTGCCAGCAGCTTAGGGTTTCTTAATTCACCCCTCCACTTT. This codes for CASSLGFLNSPLHF.

The chain is built from TRBV11-1 and TRBJ1-1; 10 nucleotides match TRBD1. Germline V gene lookup returns CDR1 SGHAT and CDR2 FQDESV (reference sequence). This CDR3 region has 16 residues. With 7 bases clipped from V and 1 base from J, the junction kept 9 bases outside the gene matches. The CDR3 bases are TGTGCCAGCAAGGGGACAGGGGCCCTTCGGAACACTGAAGCTTTCTTT. It is translated as CASKGTGALRNTEAFF. The full variable domain, completed using reference TRBV11-1 and TRBJ1-1, is EAEVAQSPRYKITEKSQAVAFWCDPISGHATLYWYRQILGQGPELLVQFQDESVVDDSQLPKDRFSAERLKGVDSTLKIQPAELGDSAMYLCASKGTGALRNTEAFFGQGTRLTVV.

This clone was observed once. V is TRBV25-1 and J is TRBJ2-2, with a weak D call TRBD2 (6 bases). CDR1 and CDR2 (germline): MGHDK, SYGVNS. V was trimmed by 10 bases and J by 7 bases, leaving 13 bases between them. The CDR3 contains 12 residues. As DNA, the CDR3 is TGTGCCACCACGGTGGGACTCGGGGAGCTGTTTTTT. This codes for CATTVGLGELFF.

V usage is TRBV5-4 and J usage is TRBJ1-6; D is perhaps TRBD1 (6 bases). The CDR3 runs to 14 residues. V was pared by 7 bases and J by 5 bases, with 13 bases between. The germline CDR1 and CDR2 sequences are SGHNT and YYREEE (reference sequence). The DNA for the CDR3 is TGTGCCAGCTCACGACAGGCTGATAATTCACCCCTCCACTTT. It yields the protein CASSRQADNSPLHF.

The chain couples TRBV5-3 to TRBJ2-1, with 7 bases that match TRBD2. TRBV5-3 is designated an ORF whose function remains uncertain. Unmatched junction bases numbered 8, after V lost 5 bases and J lost 3 bases. This CDR3 region has 15 residues. The CDR3 here is CARSLPSGYYNEQFF. For the CDR3, the DNA is TGTGCCAGAAGTTTACCTAGCGGATACTACAATGAGCAGTTCTTC.

Regarding this clone: An end of the junction does not agree with germline; a read error may underlie this. V gene TRBV5-1 combines with J gene TRBJ2-1; TRBD2 aligns across 9 bases. The CDR3 has 14 residues. Germline CDR1 is SGHRS and CDR2 is YFSETQ. The chain's CDR3 is CATSVAGDINEQFF. In nucleotides, the CDR3 is TGCGCCACCAGCGTAGCGGGAGATATCAATGAGCAGTTCTTC. The entire variable domain, with the rest obtained from reference TRBV5-1 and TRBJ2-1, is as follows: KAGVTQTPRYLIKTRGQQVTLSCSPISGHRSVSWYQQTPGQGLQFLFEYFSETQRNKGNFPGRFSGRQFSNSRSEMNVSTLELGDSALYLCATSVAGDINEQFFGPGTRLTVL.

The genes are TRBV7-9 and TRBJ2-1, with 10 bases aligning to TRBD2. The CDR3 loop spans 16 amino acids. CDR1 SEHNR and CDR2 FQNEAQ come from the germline V gene (reference sequence). J was trimmed by 9 bases and V by 5 bases; bases with no gene match: 13. The CDR3 is CASSVGLAVSVSEQFF. The CDR3 DNA sequence: TGTGCCAGCAGCGTTGGACTAGCGGTGTCAGTGAGTGAGCAGTTCTTC.

J is TRBJ1-5 and V is TRBV28; the D gene is possibly TRBD1 (6 bases). Looked up from germline, CDR1 is MDHEN and CDR2 is SYDVKM. The CDR3 contains 14 residues. V was trimmed by 4 bases and J by 5 bases, leaving 12 bases between them. As DNA, the CDR3 is TGTGCCAGCAGTTGGGGACACCTCGATCAGCCCCAGCATTTT. This translates into CASSWGHLDQPQHF.

The V and J genes are TRBV28 and TRBJ2-3, with TRBD2 matching over 15 bases. The J segment lost 6 bases and the V segment lost 8 bases, leaving 6 bases of the junction unmatched. CDR1 MDHEN and CDR2 SYDVKM come from the germline V gene. CDR3 length: 15 amino acids. CDR3 DNA: TGTGCCAGCTGGACTAGCGGGAGGGCCCTGGATACGCAGTATTTT. It encodes CASWTSGRALDTQYF.

V usage is TRBV18 and J usage is TRBJ1-1; 7 bases map to TRBD1. The CDR3 is made up of 13 amino acids. The V gene end was trimmed by 6 bases and the J gene end by 1 base; junction bases not matched to a gene: 2. The germline V gene has CDR1 KGHSH and CDR2 LQKENI. The CDR3, as DNA: TGTGCCAGCTCCGGGACAGCGAACACTGAAGCTTTCTTT. This encodes CASSGTANTEAFF.

The chain recombines TRBV5-4 with TRBJ2-3, with TRBD1 matching over 7 bases. Germline values: CDR1 SGHNT, CDR2 YYREEE (reference sequence). The CDR3 runs to 16 residues. The trim removed 4 bases at V and 2 bases at J, leaving 10 bases unmatched. The CDR3 reads CASSPQRTGDTDTQYF. The CDR3, as DNA: TGTGCCAGCAGCCCCCAGAGGACAGGTGACACAGATACGCAGTATTTT.

This chain connects TRBV6-5 to TRBJ2-7; tentative D call: TRBD1 (5 bases). The V end lost 2 bases, the J end lost 2 bases, and 13 bases lay between the germline ends. The V gene's germline CDR1 is MNHEY and CDR2 SVGAGI. There are 15 residues in the CDR3. CDR3 region: CASSYASGLTYEQYF. The CDR3 DNA is TGTGCCAGCAGTTACGCGTCAGGGCTTACCTACGAGCAGTACTTC.

V is TRBV5-1 and J is TRBJ2-1; 7 bases agree with TRBD1. The CDR3 runs to 14 residues. The V segment lost 1 base and the J segment 8 bases; nucleotides outside the gene matches: 6. Germline assignment: CDR1 SGHRS and CDR2 YFSETQ. CDR3 residues: CASSLPGGLHEQFF. CDR3 nucleotide sequence: TGCGCCAGCAGCTTGCCAGGGGGTCTTCATGAGCAGTTCTTC.

The chain employs TRBV30 and TRBJ2-5; 7 nucleotides match TRBD2. CDR1 is GTSNPN, CDR2 SVGIG, per germline (reference sequence). The V and J ends lost 8 bases and 4 bases, in that order; junction bases with no gene match: 7. This CDR3 spans 12 amino acids. CDR3 protein: CAGRGTSETQYF. DNA for the CDR3: TGTGCCGGGCGGGGGACCTCAGAGACCCAGTACTTC.

The V call is TRBV29-1, the J call TRBJ1-2; D might be TRBD1 (6 bases). This CDR3 spans 12 amino acids. Germline V gene sequence: CDR1 SQVTM, CDR2 ANQGSEA. The V end was cut by 4 bases, the J end by 4 bases, with 10 bases between. The CDR3 spells CSVGPTGYGYTF. The DNA for the CDR3 is TGCAGCGTTGGTCCGACAGGCTATGGCTACACCTTC.

The chain combines TRBV5-1 with TRBJ2-1; D gene uncertain. Germline V CDR1 and CDR2: SGHRS, YFSETQ. The CDR3 extends over 16 amino acids. The germline V and J ends were trimmed by 2 bases and 0 bases, with 12 bases remaining between them. The CDR3 loop reads CASSLIGLSSYNEQFF. CDR3 DNA: TGCGCCAGCAGCTTAATCGGTCTCAGCTCCTACAATGAGCAGTTCTTC.

V usage is TRBV7-2 and J usage is TRBJ1-4; 8 bases fit TRBD1. Germline trimming cut 4 bases from V and 8 bases from J; bases unmatched to any gene: 18. From germline, CDR1 is SGHTA and CDR2 FQGNSA. CDR3 size: 18 residues. Written as DNA, the CDR3 is TGTGCCAGCAGCTACGACCCCGGTAGGACAGGGAAGGAAGAAAAACTGTTTTTT. Its protein is CASSYDPGRTGKEEKLFF.

The rearrangement joins TRBV5-4 to TRBJ2-5; D is possibly TRBD1 (5 bases). V lost 4 bases, J lost 3 bases, and 16 bases lay in between. Per germline, CDR1 SGHNT and CDR2 YYREEE (reference sequence). The CDR3 spans 15 residues. The DNA of the CDR3 is TGTGCCAGCAGCCCTGCAGCAGGGCCGAAAGAGACCCAGTACTTC. It specifies CASSPAAGPKETQYF.

The J gene is TRBJ2-3, the V gene TRBV7-8; possibly TRBD1 or TRBD2 for D (5 bases each). Between the trimmed V and J ends, which lost 3 bases and 3 bases, there was a span of 13 bases. The germline CDR1 and CDR2 sequences are SGHVS and FQNEAQ. This CDR3 spans 15 amino acids. In DNA, the CDR3 is TGTGCCAGCAGCTTTGCAGGGAGTGGGACAGATACGCAGTATTTT. This encodes CASSFAGSGTDTQYF.

This rearrangement joins TRBV18 to TRBJ1-4, with a weak D call TRBD1 (6 bases). The CDR3 spans 16 residues. Deletions cut 4 bases from V and 6 bases from J, with 18 bases between. The germline CDR1 and CDR2 sequences are KGHSH and LQKENI. The CDR3 loop reads CASSLRQAVGDEKLFF. In DNA form, the CDR3 reads TGTGCCAGCTCACTTAGACAGGCCGTTGGGGATGAAAAACTGTTTTTT.

The chain carries TRBV15 and TRBJ2-7, with TRBD2 identical over 11 bases. The CDR3 covers 16 residues. After removal of 2 bases from V and 0 bases from J, the junction contained 3 bases not matched to a gene. Germline CDR1 and CDR2: LNHNV and YYDKDF (reference sequence). CDR3 residues: CATSRPTSGSSYEQYF. The CDR3, as DNA: TGTGCCACCAGCAGACCAACTAGCGGGAGCTCCTACGAGCAGTACTTC.

V gene TRBV28 combines with J gene TRBJ1-1; TRBD1 agrees at 7 bases. Per the germline V gene, CDR1 is MDHEN and CDR2 is SYDVKM. The CDR3 runs 13 residues. The J segment lost 6 bases and the V segment lost 3 bases, leaving 4 bases of the junction unmatched. CDR3 amino acids: CASSFMGQSEAFF. CDR3 bases: TGTGCCAGCAGTTTTATGGGACAGTCTGAAGCTTTCTTT.

Here the CDR3 reads CASSLQKFNTGELFF. The DNA of the CDR3 is TGTGCCAGCAGCTTGCAAAAATTTAACACCGGGGAGCTGTTTTTT. V usage is TRBV5-4 and J usage is TRBJ2-2; D gene uncertain. The germline V and J ends were trimmed by 1 base and 2 bases, with 9 bases remaining between them. Germline values: CDR1 SGHNT, CDR2 YYREEE (reference sequence). The CDR3 sequence is 15 residues long.

The chain joins TRBV18 to TRBJ1-1; D call uncertain. This CDR3 comprises 13 residues. Germline CDR1 is KGHSH and CDR2 is LQKENI. Between the trimmed V and J ends, which lost 3 bases and 0 bases, there was a span of 5 bases. CDR3 region: CASSPPMNTEAFF. The CDR3 DNA sequence: TGTGCCAGCTCACCCCCCATGAACACTGAAGCTTTCTTT.